A selection of T cell receptor beta chains follows, all from one sample in a study of blood T cell repertoires in COVID-19. The data were produced by immunoSEQ multiplex PCR, yet TCRdb's version contains in-frame clones alone and is incomplete. The table lists some 76,000 clones, roughly four fifths of them singletons. Sequenced input: peripheral blood. The origin of the receptors is a man between 45 and 60 years old with acute or convalescent COVID-19. CDR3s include the opening cysteine and the closing phenylalanine or tryptophan. Fields, in order: CDR3 length, V gene, J gene, CDR3 protein.

>14|TRBV29-1|TRBJ2-5
CSVELNTEQETQYF
>17|TRBV23-1|TRBJ1-2
CASSQPGYTGGNYGYTF
>16|TRBV19|TRBJ1-1
CASSMGGSTGSRGAFF
>14|TRBV27|TRBJ2-5
CASSPTWGPETQYF
>13|TRBV7-2|TRBJ2-2
CASSPPRVGELFF
>15|TRBV5-6|TRBJ2-7
CASSLGPAGGYEQYF
>17|TRBV27|TRBJ1-1
CASSLGTVYNAGAEAFF
>16|TRBV19|TRBJ1-5
CASSIDITGRDQPQHF
>13|TRBV4-3|TRBJ2-1
CASSPFGGNEQFF
>15|TRBV14|TRBJ2-4
CASSQGSLAKNIQYF
>16|TRBV7-6|TRBJ2-3
CASSLSNRGDTDTQYF
>16|TRBV7-2|TRBJ1-5
CASSPLPDNSNQPQHF
>16|TRBV24-1|TRBJ1-1
CATTLEQGTVNTEAFF
>11|TRBV20-1|TRBJ2-7
CSGTGGQEQYF
>14|TRBV27|TRBJ1-4
CASGQRKTNEKLFF
>13|TRBV6-5|TRBJ1-5
CASRRGANQPQHF
>13|TRBV7-2|TRBJ1-2
CASSLGTALGYTF
>12|TRBV6-5|TRBJ1-4
CASMRGFEKLFF
>13|TRBV10-3|TRBJ1-1
CAISGGEGTEAFF
>13|TRBV28|TRBJ2-1
CASSLLAPNEQFF
>16|TRBV29-1|TRBJ2-1
CSVEDLNNYSYNEQFF
>14|TRBV28|TRBJ1-3
CASSENVAGNTIYF
>13|TRBV5-1|TRBJ1-1
CASSLFQNTEAFF
>15|TRBV7-9|TRBJ1-1
CASSLVVRGDTEAFF
>14|TRBV28|TRBJ1-5
CASQDRGSNQPQHF
>14|TRBV18|TRBJ1-6
CASSQQENNSPLHF
>15|TRBV2|TRBJ1-3
CASSEAPGAGNTIYF
>16|TRBV19|TRBJ1-2
CASTALDSEMIYGYTF
>18|TRBV18|TRBJ1-4
CASSTGTGAFGSNEKLFF
>15|TRBV7-9|TRBJ2-3
CASSLGWQASSTQYF